This TCR beta chain was identified in a study of read filtering for tumor transcriptome and immune sequencing. On the study more broadly: By R-ISS, stages I, II and III held about 8, 17 and 7 patients. After DNase treatment, RNA was made into whole-transcriptome libraries.

The CDR3 consists of 13 residues. CDR1 is LGHDT, CDR2 YNNKEL, per germline (reference sequence). Trimming took off 6 bases at V and 5 bases at J, with 14 bases between the two ends. There are a few counts of this clonotype. Its antigen is as yet unknown. This library used roughly 400 ng RNA and molecular barcoded adaptors spanning alpha/delta and beta/gamma chains. TCRdb independently ran MiXCR on the reads; one entry per CDR3 protein. This table holds 50,000 to 65,000 distinct CDR3 sequences, around a fifth found once. The study, taken as a whole, reports: Dropping single-read clonotypes raised IR-seq and RNA-seq shared-clonotype correlation. Even smaller IR-seq throughput identified most shared clonotypes.

The sequenced material came from a population of CD138-negative cells sorted from bone marrow. The source is a donor aged 40 or over with multiple myeloma. The chain carries TRBV3-1 and TRBJ2-7; the D call may be TRBD1 or TRBD2 (5 bases each). CDR3: CASRGSGRHEQYF. CDR3 sequence (DNA): TGTGCCAGCAGGGGATCGGGGCGCCACGAGCAGTACTTC.